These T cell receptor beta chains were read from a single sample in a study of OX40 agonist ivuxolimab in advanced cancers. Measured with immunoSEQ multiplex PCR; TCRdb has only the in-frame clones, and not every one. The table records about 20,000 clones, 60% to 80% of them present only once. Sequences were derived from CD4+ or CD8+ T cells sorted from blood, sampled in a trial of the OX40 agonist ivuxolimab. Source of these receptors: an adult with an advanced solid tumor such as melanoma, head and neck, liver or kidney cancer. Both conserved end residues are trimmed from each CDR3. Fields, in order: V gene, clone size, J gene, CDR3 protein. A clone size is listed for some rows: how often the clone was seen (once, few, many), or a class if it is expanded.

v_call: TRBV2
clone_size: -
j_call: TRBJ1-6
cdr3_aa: ASSGRDIYNSPLH

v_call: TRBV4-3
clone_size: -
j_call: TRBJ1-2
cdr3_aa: ASSPGQGHYGYT

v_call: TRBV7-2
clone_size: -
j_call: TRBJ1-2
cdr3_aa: ASSHPGDYGYT

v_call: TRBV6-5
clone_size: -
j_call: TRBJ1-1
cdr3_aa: ASGEAEVREAF

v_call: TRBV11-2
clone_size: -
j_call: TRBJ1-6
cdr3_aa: ASSLSPGGNSPLH

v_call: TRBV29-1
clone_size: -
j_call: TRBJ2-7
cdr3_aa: SVEATGAEQY

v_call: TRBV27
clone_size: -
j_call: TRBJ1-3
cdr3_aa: ASSSTGVGGNTIY

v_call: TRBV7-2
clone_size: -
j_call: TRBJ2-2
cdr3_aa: ASSHRGGSTGELF

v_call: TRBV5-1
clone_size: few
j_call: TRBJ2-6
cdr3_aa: ASSPDPYSGANVLT

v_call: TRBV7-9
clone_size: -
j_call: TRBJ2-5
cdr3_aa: ASSLAWREETQY

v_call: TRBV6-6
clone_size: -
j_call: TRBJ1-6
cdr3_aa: ASRPPGQKSPLH

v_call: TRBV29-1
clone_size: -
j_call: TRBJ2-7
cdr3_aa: SVGQFGYEQY

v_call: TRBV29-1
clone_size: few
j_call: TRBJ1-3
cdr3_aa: SVDDSSGNTIY

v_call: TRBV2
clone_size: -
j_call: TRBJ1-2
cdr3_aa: ASSYGGDGYT

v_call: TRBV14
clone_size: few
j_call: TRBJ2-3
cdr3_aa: ASSQLRSDTQY